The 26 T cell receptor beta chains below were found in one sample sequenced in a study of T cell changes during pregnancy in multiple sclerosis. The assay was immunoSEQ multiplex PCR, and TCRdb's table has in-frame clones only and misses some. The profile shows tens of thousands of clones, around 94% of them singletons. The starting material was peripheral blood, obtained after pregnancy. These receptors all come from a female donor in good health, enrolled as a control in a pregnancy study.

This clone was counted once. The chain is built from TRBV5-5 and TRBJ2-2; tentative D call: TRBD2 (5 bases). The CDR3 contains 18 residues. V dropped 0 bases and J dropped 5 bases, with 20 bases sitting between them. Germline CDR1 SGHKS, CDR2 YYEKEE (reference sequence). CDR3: CASSLDSGWERRTGELFF. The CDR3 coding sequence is TGTGCCAGCAGCTTGGATTCTGGGTGGGAGCGTCGGACCGGGGAGCTGTTTTTT.

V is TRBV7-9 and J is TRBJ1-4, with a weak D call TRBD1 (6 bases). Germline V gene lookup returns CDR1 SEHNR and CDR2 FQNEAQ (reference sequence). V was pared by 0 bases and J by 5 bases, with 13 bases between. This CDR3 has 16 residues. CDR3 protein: CASSLATGPGNEKLFF. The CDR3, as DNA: TGTGCCAGCAGCTTAGCGACAGGCCCCGGGAATGAAAAACTGTTTTTT.

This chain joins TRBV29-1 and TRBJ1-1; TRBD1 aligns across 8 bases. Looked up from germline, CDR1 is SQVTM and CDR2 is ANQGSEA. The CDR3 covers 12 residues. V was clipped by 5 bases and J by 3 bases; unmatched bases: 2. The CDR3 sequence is CSVWTGHTEAFF. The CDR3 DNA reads TGCAGCGTTTGGACAGGGCACACTGAAGCTTTCTTT.

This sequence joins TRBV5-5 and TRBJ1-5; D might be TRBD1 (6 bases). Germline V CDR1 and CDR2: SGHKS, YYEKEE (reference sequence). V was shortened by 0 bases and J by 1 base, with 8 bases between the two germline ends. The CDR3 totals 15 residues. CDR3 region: CASSLGDISNQPQHF. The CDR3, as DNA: TGTGCCAGCAGCTTGGGGGACATAAGCAATCAGCCCCAGCATTTT.

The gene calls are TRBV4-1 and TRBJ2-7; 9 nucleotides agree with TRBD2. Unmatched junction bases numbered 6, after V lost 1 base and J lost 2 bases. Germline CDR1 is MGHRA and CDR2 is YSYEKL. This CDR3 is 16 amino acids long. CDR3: CASSQGFGLATYEQYF. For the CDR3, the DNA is TGCGCCAGCAGCCAAGGGTTCGGACTAGCGACCTACGAGCAGTACTTC.

The CDR3: CASSLTGEGNQPQHF. DNA of the CDR3: TGTGCCAGCAGCCTTACAGGGGAGGGCAATCAGCCCCAGCATTTT. The rearrangement joins TRBV4-2 to TRBJ1-5, with 7 positions matching TRBD1. This CDR3 contains 15 residues. V lost 4 bases and J lost 2; bases outside the gene matches: 5. The germline gives CDR1 LGHNA, CDR2 YNFKEQ.

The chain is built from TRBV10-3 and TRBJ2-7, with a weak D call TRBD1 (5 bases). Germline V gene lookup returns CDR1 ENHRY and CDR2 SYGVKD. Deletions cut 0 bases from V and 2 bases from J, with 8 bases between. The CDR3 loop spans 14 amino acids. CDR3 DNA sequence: TGTGCCATCAGTGAGTCTTCAGGGACCTACGAGCAGTACTTC. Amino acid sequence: CAISESSGTYEQYF.

As DNA, the CDR3 is TGCGCCAGCAGCTTGGTTGGAGGGACAGCTAGCACAGATACGCAGTATTTT. It encodes CASSLVGGTASTDTQYF. The gene calls are TRBV5-1 and TRBJ2-3, with a tentative D call TRBD1 (7 bases). The V end was cut by 0 bases, the J end by 0 bases, with 14 bases between. Germline V gene data show CDR1 as SGHRS and CDR2 as YFSETQ. This CDR3 has 17 amino acids.

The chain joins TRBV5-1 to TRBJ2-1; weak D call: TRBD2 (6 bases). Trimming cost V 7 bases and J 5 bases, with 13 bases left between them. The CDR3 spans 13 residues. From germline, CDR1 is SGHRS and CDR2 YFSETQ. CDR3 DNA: TGCGCCAGCGGAACGACTAGTGACAATGAGCAGTTCTTC. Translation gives CASGTTSDNEQFF.

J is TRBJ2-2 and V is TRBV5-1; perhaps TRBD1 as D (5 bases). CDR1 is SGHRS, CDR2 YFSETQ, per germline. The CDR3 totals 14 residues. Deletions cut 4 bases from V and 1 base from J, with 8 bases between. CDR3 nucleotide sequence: TGCGCCAGCAGCCAGACAGTGAACACCGGGGAGCTGTTTTTT. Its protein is CASSQTVNTGELFF.

The CDR3 sequence: CASNNPRGELFF. In nucleotides, the CDR3 is TGTGCCAGTAATAACCCACGGGGGGAGCTGTTTTTT. V usage is TRBV19 and J usage is TRBJ2-2; no clear D gene. Per the germline V gene, CDR1 is LNHDA and CDR2 is SQIVND (reference sequence). The CDR3 is 12 amino acids. V was cut by 7 bases and J by 8 bases, with 11 bases left in between.

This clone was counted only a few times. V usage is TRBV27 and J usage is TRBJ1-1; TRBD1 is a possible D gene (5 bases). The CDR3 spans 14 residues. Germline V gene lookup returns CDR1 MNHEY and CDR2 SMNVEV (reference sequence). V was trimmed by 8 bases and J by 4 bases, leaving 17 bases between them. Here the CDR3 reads CASPFSRGGTEAFF. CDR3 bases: TGTGCCAGCCCGTTCTCGAGGGGAGGCACTGAAGCTTTCTTT.

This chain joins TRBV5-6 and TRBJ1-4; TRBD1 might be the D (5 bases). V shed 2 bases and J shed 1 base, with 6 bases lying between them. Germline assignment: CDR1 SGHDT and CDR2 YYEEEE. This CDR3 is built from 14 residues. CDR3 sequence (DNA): TGTGCCAGCAGCTTCGGGGGAACTAATGAAAAACTGTTTTTT. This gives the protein CASSFGGTNEKLFF.

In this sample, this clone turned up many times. In DNA form, the CDR3 reads TGTGCCAGCAGCTTAGTTGGGGGCCCCGGTGGCTACACCTTC. Its protein product is CASSLVGGPGGYTF. This chain uses TRBV7-9 with TRBJ1-2, with a tentative D call TRBD1 (6 bases). Trimming took off 1 base at V and 7 bases at J, with 13 bases between the two ends. Germline V gene lookup returns CDR1 SEHNR and CDR2 FQNEAQ (reference sequence). The CDR3 covers 14 residues.

The CDR3 is CASNLTPGGNYGYTF. The CDR3 DNA sequence: TGTGCCAGCAACCTAACCCCAGGGGGTAACTATGGCTACACCTTC. This sequence joins TRBV28 and TRBJ1-2; TRBD1 agrees at 7 bases. This CDR3 region has 15 residues. Germline trimming cut 7 bases from V and 1 base from J; bases unmatched to any gene: 9. Germline assignment: CDR1 MDHEN and CDR2 SYDVKM.

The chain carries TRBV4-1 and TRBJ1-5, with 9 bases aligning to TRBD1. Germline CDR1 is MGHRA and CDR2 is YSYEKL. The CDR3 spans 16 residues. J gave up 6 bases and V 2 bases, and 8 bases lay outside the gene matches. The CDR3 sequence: CASSQPGTGRSQPQHF. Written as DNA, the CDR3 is TGCGCCAGCAGCCAACCTGGGACAGGGCGTAGTCAGCCCCAGCATTTT.

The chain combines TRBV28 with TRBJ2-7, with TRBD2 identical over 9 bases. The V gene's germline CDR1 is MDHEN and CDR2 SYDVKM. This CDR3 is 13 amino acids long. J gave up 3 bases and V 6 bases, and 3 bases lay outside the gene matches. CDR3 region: CASRGLALYEQYF. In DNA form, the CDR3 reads TGTGCCAGCAGGGGACTAGCCCTCTACGAGCAGTACTTC.

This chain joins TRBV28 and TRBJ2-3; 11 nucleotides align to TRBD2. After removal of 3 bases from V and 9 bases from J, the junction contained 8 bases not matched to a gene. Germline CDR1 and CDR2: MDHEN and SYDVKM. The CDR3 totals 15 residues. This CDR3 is CASSFIRLAGKTQYF. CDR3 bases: TGTGCCAGCAGTTTTATTAGACTAGCGGGGAAAACGCAGTATTTT.

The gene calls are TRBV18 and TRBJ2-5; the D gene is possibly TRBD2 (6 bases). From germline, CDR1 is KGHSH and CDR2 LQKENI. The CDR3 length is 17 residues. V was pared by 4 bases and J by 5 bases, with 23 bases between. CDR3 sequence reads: CASSHRNPGELGETQYF. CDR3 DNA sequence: TGTGCCAGCTCACACCGTAATCCGGGGGAATTAGGGGAGACCCAGTACTTC.

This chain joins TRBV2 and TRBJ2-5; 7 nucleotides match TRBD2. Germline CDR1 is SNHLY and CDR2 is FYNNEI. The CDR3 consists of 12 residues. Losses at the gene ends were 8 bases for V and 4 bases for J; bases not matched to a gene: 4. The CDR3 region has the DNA TGTGCCAGCTGCAGGGAGGGAGAGACCCAGTACTTC. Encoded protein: CASCREGETQYF.

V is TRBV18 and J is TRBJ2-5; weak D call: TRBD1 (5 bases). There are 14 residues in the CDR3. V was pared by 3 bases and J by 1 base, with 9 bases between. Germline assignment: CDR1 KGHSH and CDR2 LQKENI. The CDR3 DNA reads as TGTGCCAGCTCACCTGACAGCCTCCAAGAGACCCAGTACTTC. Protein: CASSPDSLQETQYF.

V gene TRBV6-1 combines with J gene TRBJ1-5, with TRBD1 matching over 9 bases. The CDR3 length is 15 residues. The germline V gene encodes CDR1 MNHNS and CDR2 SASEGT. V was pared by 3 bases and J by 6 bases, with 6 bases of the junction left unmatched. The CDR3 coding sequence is TGTGCCAGCAGTGACGGGACAGGGTCAGGTCAGCCCCAGCATTTT. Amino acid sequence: CASSDGTGSGQPQHF.

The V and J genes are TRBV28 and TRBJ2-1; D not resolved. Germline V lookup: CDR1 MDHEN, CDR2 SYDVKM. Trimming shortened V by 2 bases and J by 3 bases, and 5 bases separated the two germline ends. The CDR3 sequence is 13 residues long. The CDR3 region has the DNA TGTGCCAGCAGTTTAGCGGACTACAATGAGCAGTTCTTC. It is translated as CASSLADYNEQFF.

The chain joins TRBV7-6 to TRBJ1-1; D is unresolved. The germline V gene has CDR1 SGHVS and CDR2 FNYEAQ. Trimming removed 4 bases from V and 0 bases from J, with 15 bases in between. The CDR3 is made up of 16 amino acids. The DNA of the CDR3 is TGTGCCAGCAGCTCCACAGATCTCGGAATGAACACTGAAGCTTTCTTT. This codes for CASSSTDLGMNTEAFF.

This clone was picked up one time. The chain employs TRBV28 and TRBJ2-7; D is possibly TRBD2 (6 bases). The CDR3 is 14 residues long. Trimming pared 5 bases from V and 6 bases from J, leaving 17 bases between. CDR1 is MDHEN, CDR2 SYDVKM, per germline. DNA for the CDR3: TGTGCCAGCAGTCCGGGGAGGACCTCCCGCGAGCAGTACTTC. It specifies CASSPGRTSREQYF.

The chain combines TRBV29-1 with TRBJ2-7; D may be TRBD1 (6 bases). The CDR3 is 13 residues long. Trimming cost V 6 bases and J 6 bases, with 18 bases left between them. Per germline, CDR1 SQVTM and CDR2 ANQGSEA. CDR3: CSVHPVLGGEQYF. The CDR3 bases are TGCAGCGTCCACCCTGTGTTAGGGGGCGAGCAGTACTTC.